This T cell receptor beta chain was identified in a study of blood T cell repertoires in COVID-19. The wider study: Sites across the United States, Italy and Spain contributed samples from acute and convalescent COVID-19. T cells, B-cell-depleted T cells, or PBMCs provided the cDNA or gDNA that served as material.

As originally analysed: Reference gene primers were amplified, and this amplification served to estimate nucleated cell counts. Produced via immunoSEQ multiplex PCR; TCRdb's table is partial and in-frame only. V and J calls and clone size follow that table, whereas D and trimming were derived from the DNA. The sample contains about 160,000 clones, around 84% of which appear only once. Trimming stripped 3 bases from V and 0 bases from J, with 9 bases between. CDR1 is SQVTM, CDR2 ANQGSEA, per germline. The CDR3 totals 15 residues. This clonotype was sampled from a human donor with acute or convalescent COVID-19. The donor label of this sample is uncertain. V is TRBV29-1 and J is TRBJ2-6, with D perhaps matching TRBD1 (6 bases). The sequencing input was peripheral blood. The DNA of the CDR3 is TGCAGCGTTGAGACAGGACGCTCTGGGGCCAACGTCCTGACTTTC. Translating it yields CSVETGRSGANVLTF.